This T cell receptor beta chain was profiled in a study of shared clonotypes between healthy human individuals. The CDR3 has 12 residues. V lost 4 bases, J lost 8 bases, and 5 bases stayed unmatched. Germline V lookup: CDR1 GTSNPN, CDR2 SVGIG (reference sequence). The table came from immunoSEQ multiplex PCR; TCRdb's copy has only in-frame clones and leaves some out. The sample carries approximately 350,000 clones, about 97% recorded once. The V and J genes are TRBV30 and TRBJ1-2; 9 positions agree with TRBD1. This clonotype was obtained from a man aged 25-45 years in good health. Sequencing input: memory CD8+ T cells sorted from blood. Subset: CD45RO+ cells pooled with CCR7-negative TemRA cells. Here the CDR3 reads CAWTTTGGGYTF. In nucleotides, the CDR3 is TGTGCCTGGACCACGACAGGGGGAGGCTACACCTTC.